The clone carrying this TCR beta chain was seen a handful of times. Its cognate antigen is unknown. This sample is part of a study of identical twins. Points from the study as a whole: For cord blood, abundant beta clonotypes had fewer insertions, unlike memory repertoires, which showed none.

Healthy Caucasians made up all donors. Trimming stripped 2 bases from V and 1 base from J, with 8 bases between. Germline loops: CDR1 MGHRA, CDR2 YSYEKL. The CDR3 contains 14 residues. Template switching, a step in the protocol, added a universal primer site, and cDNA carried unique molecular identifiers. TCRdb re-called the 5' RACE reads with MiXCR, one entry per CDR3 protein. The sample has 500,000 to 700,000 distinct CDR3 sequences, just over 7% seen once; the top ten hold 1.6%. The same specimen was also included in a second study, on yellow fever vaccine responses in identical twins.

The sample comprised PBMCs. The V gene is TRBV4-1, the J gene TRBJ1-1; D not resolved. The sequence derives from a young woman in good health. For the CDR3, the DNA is TGCGCCAGCAGCCAACTCTATAAGAACACTGAAGCTTTCTTT. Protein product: CASSQLYKNTEAFF.